The clone carrying this T cell receptor beta chain was observed at least ten times. Its antigen is as yet unknown. Axillary draining lymph nodes of breast cancer patients supplied the node samples. The data derive from a study of breast tumors, draining lymph nodes, adjacent tissues. TCRdb reanalysed the multiplex PCR reads using MiXCR and keeps one entry per CDR3 protein. The sample shows around 150,000 distinct CDR3 sequences, 20% to 25% of them seen only once. This CDR3 is built from 15 residues. Trimming cost V 3 bases and J 3 bases, with 18 bases left between them. CDR1 is DFQATT and CDR2 is SNEGSKA in the germline V gene (reference sequence). The study, taken as a whole, reports: Tumor TCR diversity was below lymph nodes but above nontumor tissue. That most tumor T cells come from lymph nodes remained unproven. Tumor and nontumor repertoires were significantly more similar in luminal-like than in basal-like breast cancer. Data fit most tumor T cells coming from lymph node, expanding in tumor.

Source material: axillary lymph node tissue. The sequence came from a female donor with breast cancer. Some clones in this sample may be carry-over from other donors' samples. The chain has TRBV20-1 and TRBJ2-7; tentative D call: TRBD1 (6 bases). The CDR3 loop reads CSASPLQGSIYEQYF. For the CDR3, the DNA is TGCAGTGCTAGTCCCCTACAGGGAAGCATCTACGAGCAGTACTTC.